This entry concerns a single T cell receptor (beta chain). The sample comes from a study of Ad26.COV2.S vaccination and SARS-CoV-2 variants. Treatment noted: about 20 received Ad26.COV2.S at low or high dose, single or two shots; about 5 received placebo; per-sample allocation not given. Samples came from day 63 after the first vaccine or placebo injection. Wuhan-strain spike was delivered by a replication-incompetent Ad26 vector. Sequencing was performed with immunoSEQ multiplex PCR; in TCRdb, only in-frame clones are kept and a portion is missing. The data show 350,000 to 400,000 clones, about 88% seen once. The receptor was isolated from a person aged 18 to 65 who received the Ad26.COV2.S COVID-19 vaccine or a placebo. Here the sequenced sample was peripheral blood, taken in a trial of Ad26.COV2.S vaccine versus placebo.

The CDR3 spells CASSLAEGGRNTEAFF. CDR3 bases: TGCGCCAGCAGCTTGGCCGAGGGGGGCCGGAACACTGAAGCTTTCTTT. The chain couples TRBV5-1 to TRBJ1-1, with D possibly TRBD1 on 6 matching bases. The V gene's germline CDR1 is SGHRS and CDR2 YFSETQ. The V end was cut by 0 bases, the J end by 1 base, with 13 bases between. The CDR3 totals 16 residues.